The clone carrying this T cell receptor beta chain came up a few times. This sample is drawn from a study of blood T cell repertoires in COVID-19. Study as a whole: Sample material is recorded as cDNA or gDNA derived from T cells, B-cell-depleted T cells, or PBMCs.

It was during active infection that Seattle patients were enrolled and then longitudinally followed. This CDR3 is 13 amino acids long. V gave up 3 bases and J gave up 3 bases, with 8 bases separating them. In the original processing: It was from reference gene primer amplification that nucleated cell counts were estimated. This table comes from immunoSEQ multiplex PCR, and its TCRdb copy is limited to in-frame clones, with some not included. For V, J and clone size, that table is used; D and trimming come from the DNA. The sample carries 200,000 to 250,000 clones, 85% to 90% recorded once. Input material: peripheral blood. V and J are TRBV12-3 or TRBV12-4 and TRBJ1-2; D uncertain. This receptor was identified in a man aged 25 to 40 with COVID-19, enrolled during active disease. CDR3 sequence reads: CASSFRVDYGYTF. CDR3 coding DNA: TGTGCCAGCAGTTTTAGAGTGGACTATGGCTACACCTTC.